This paragraph covers one T cell receptor (beta chain) sequence. What it recognizes is unknown. The germline V and J ends were trimmed by 7 bases and 2 bases, with 24 bases remaining between them. From germline, CDR1 is SGHVS and CDR2 FNYEAQ. The CDR3 is 17 amino acids. This specimen comes from a study of T cell repertoires in cytomegalovirus infection. The wider study: It was the public TCR beta signatures that indicated both CMV infection and matching HLA type.

Overall study findings and caveats: CMV-specific HLA-C-restricted TCR beta clonotypes dominated the ex vivo response.

MiXCR, applied by TCRdb to the reads, yields one record per CDR3 protein. The table includes around 570,000 distinct CDR3 sequences, almost 40% detected once. The sample here was cultured PBMCs, taken from culture after CMV antigen stimulation. The chain uses TRBV7-6 and TRBJ2-7; D is unresolved. The clonotype comes from a human donor in good health (CMV status not recorded). Some clones in this sample may be carry-over from other donors' samples. The CDR3 coding sequence is TGTGCCAGCAATAACCGCCAAACCGAGGCTGGGCCCTACGAGCAGTACTTC. Translated: CASNNRQTEAGPYEQYF.